This entry features one T cell receptor beta chain sequence. The V gene's germline CDR1 is SGHDN and CDR2 FVKESK. This CDR3 spans 17 amino acids. With 2 bases clipped from V and 4 bases from J, the junction kept 11 bases outside the gene matches. These data come from a study of blood T cell repertoires in COVID-19. Clones were read by immunoSEQ multiplex PCR, and TCRdb kept only the in-frame ones, dropping some. Among about 53,000 clones listed, just under 85% were seen once. The specimen was peripheral blood. This TCR derives from a human donor in a cohort sampled during active COVID-19. The chain uses TRBV14 and TRBJ2-1; 7 bases line up with TRBD1. CDR3 in amino acids: CASSQPSRADRYNEQFF. The CDR3 DNA is TGTGCCAGCAGCCAACCGTCCCGGGCGGACAGGTACAATGAGCAGTTCTTC.